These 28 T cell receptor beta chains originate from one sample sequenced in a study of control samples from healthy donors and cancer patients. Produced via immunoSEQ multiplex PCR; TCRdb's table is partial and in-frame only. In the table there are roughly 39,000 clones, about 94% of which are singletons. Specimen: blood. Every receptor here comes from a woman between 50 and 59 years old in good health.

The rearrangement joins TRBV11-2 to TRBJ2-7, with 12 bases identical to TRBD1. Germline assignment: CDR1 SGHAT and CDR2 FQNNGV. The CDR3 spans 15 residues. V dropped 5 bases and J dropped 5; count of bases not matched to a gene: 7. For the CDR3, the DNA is TGTGCCAGCAGCCCTACCGGGACAGGGGGCCACGAGCAGTACTTC. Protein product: CASSPTGTGGHEQYF.

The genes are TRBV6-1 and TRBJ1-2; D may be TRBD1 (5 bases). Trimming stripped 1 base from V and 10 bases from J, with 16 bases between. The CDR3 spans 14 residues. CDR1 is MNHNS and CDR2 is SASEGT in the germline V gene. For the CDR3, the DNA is TGTGCCAGCAGTGAAGTTTACCAGGGTCAGGACTACACCTTC. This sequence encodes CASSEVYQGQDYTF.

CDR3 nucleotide sequence: TGTGCCAGCAGCTCTGGACAGGGCTCTGGGCTATCGGTAGGGCCCCTCCACTTT. Its protein is CASSSGQGSGLSVGPLHF. This chain uses TRBV9 with TRBJ1-6, with TRBD1 identical over 8 bases. Germline CDR1 and CDR2: SGDLS and YYNGEE. The CDR3 is made up of 18 amino acids. The trim removed 4 bases at V and 13 bases at J, leaving 22 bases unmatched.

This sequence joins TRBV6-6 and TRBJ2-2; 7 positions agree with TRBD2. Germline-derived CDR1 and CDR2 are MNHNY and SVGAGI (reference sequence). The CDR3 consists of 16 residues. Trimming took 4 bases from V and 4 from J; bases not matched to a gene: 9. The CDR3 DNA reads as TGTGCCAGCAGTTTGAGGGTGGCGGGGGTCACCGGGGAGCTGTTTTTT. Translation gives CASSLRVAGVTGELFF.

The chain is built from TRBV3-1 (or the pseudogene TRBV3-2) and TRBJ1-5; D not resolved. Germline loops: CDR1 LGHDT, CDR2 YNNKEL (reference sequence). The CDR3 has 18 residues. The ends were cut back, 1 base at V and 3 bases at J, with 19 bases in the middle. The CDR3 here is CASSQAPHAAGYNQPQHF. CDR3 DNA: TGTGCCAGCAGCCAAGCCCCCCACGCCGCCGGTTACAATCAGCCCCAGCATTTT.

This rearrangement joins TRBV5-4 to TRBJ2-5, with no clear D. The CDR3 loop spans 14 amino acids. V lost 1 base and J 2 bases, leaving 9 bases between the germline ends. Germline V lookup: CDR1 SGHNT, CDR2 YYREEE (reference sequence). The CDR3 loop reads CASSLLPEQETQYF. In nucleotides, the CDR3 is TGTGCCAGCAGCTTGCTTCCAGAACAAGAGACCCAGTACTTC.

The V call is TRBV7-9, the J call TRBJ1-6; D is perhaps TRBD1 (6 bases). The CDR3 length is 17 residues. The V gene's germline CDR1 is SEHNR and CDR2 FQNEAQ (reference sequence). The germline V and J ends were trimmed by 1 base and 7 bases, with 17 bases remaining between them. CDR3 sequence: CASSLVKPTGTNSPLHF. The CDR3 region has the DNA TGTGCCAGCAGCTTAGTTAAACCGACAGGCACCAATTCACCCCTCCACTTT.

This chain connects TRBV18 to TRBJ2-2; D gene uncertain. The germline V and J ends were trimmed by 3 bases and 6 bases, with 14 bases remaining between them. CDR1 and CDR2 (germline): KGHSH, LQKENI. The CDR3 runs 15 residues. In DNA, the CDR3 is TGTGCCAGCTCACCGAGGACGACCACCGCCGGGGAGCTGTTTTTT. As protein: CASSPRTTTAGELFF.

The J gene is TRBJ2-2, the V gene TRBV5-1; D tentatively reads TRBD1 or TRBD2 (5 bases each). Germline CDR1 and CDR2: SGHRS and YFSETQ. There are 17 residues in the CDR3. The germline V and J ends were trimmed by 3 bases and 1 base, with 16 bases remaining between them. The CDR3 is CASSSGRFRVNTGELFF. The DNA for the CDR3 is TGCGCCAGCAGCTCGGGGCGGTTTCGGGTGAACACCGGGGAGCTGTTTTTT.

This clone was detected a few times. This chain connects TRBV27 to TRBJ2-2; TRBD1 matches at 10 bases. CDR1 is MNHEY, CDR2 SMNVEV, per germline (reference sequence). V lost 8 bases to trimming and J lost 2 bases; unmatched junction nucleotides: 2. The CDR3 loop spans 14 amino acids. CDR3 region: CASRQGANTGELFF. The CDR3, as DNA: TGTGCCAGCCGACAGGGGGCTAACACCGGGGAGCTGTTTTTT.

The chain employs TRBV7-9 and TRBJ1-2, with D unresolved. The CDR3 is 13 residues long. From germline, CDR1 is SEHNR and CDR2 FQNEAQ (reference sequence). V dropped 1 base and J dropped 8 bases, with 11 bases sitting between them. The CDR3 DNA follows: TGTGCCAGCAGCTTAGGGTACGACCTAGGCTACACCTTC. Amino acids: CASSLGYDLGYTF.

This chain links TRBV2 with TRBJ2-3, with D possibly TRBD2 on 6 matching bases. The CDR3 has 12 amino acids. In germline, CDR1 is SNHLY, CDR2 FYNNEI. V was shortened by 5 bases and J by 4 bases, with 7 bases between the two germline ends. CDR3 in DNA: TGTGCCAGCAGTCGGGAGTCAGATACGCAGTATTTT. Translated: CASSRESDTQYF.

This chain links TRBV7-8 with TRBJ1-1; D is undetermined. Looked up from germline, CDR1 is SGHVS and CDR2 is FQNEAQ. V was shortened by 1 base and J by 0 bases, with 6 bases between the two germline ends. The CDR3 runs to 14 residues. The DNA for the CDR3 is TGTGCCAGCAGCTTAGTTGGAGTGAACACTGAAGCTTTCTTT. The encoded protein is CASSLVGVNTEAFF.

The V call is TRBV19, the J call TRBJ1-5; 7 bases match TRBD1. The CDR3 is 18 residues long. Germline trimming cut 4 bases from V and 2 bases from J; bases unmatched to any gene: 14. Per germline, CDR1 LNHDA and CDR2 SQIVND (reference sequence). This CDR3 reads CASSTTGTAKWGNQPQHF. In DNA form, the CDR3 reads TGTGCCAGTAGTACAACCGGGACAGCTAAATGGGGCAATCAGCCCCAGCATTTT.

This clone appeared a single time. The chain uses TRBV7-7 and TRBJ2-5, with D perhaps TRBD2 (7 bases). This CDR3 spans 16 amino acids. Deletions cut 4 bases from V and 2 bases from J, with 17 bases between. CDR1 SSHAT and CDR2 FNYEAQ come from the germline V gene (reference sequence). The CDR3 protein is CASSSYLRGGQETQYF. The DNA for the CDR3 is TGTGCCAGCAGCTCCTACCTGAGGGGGGGGCAAGAGACCCAGTACTTC.

This chain's CDR3 is CATAKDSNQPQHF. The CDR3 nucleotides read TGTGCCACCGCCAAGGATAGCAATCAGCCCCAGCATTTT. V gene TRBV6-4 combines with J gene TRBJ1-5; no clear D gene. CDR1 is MRHNA and CDR2 is SNTAGT in the germline V gene. The CDR3 contains 13 residues. Trimming removed 10 bases at V and 0 bases at J, with 10 bases between.

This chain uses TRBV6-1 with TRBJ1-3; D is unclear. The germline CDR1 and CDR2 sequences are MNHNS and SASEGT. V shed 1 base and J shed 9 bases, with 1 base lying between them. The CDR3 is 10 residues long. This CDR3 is CASSEVTIYF. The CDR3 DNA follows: TGTGCCAGCAGTGAAGTCACCATATATTTT.

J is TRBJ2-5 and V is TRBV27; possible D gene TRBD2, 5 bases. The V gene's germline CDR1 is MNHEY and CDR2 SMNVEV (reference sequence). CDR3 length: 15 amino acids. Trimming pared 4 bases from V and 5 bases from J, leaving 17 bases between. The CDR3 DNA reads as TGTGCCAGCAGTTCCCCCCGGGAAGGCCGGGAGACCCAGTACTTC. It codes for CASSSPREGRETQYF.

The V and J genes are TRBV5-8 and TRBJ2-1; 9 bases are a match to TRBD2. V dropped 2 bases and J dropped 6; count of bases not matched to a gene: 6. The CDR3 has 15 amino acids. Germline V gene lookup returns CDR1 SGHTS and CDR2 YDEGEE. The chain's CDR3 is CASSFRAGGLNEQFF. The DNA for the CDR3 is TGTGCCAGCAGCTTCCGAGCGGGGGGCCTCAATGAGCAGTTCTTC.

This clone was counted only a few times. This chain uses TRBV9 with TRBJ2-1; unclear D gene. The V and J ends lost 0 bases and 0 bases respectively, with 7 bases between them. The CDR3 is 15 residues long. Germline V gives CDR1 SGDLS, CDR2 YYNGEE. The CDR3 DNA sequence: TGTGCCAGCAGCGTAGATCCCGGCTCCTACAATGAGCAGTTCTTC. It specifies CASSVDPGSYNEQFF.

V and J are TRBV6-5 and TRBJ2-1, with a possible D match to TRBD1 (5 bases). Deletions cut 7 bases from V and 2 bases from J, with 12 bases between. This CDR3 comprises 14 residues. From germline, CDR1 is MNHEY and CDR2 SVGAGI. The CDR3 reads CASTRRGPYNEQFF. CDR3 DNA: TGTGCCAGCACCCGAAGGGGCCCCTACAATGAGCAGTTCTTC.

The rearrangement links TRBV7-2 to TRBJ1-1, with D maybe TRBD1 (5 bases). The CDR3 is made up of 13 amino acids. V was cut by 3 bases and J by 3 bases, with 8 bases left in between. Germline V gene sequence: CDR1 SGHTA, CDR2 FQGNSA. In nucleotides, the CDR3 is TGTGCCAGCAGCTTGACACAGGACACTGAAGCTTTCTTT. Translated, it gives CASSLTQDTEAFF.

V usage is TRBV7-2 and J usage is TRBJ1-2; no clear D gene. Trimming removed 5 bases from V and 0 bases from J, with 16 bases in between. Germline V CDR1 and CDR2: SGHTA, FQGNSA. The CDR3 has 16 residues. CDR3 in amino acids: CASSPSFDGANYGYTF. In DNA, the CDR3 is TGTGCCAGCAGCCCGAGTTTCGACGGCGCTAACTATGGCTACACCTTC.

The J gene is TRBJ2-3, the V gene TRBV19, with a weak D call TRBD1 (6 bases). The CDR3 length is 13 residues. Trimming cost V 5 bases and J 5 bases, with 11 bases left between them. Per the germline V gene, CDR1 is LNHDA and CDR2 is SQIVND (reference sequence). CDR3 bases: TGTGCCAGTAGTCTACGAGGGGGAGATACGCAGTATTTT. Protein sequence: CASSLRGGDTQYF.

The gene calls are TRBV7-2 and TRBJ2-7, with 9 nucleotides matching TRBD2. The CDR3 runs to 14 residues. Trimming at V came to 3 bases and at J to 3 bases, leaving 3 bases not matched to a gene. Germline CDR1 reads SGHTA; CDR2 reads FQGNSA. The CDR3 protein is CASSFAGGNYEQYF. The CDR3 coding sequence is TGTGCCAGCAGCTTCGCGGGGGGGAACTACGAGCAGTACTTC.

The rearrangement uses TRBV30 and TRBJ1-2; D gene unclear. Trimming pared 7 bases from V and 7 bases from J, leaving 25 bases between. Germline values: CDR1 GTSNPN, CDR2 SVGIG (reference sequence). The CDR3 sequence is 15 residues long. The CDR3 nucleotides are TGTGCCTCGAACCTCTTTGCAGACAACTATGGTGGCTACACCTTC. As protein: CASNLFADNYGGYTF.

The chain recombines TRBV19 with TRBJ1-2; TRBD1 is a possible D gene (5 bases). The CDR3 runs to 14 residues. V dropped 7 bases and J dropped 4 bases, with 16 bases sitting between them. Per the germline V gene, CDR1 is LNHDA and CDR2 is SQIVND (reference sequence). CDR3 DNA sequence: TGTGCCAGTAATTTCAGGGCGAGCCTCTATGGCTACACCTTC. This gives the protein CASNFRASLYGYTF.

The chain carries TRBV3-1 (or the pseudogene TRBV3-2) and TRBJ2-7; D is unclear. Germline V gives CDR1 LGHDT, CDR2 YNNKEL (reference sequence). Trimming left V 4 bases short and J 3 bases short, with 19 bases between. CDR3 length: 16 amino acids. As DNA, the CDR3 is TGTGCCAGCAGCCCCTTCCCGGGTCTAAGGGACTACGAGCAGTACTTC. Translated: CASSPFPGLRDYEQYF.